These T cell receptor beta chains were read from a single sample in a study of cytomegalovirus exposure and HLA in healthy donors. The protocol was immunoSEQ multiplex PCR, while the TCRdb copy is restricted to in-frame clones and leaves out a portion. The data contain more than 150,000 clones, over 70% of them seen just once; the ten biggest clones take up 7%. Material: PBMCs. The receptors here all came from a woman between 35 and 50 years old in good health and CMV-seropositive. Each CDR3 is given with its conserved first and last residue. A D gene is named only where the DNA matches it firmly. Part of the rows lack a size; the others show once, few, many or a class for expanded clones.

j_call d_call clone_size v_call cdr3_aa cdr3_nt
TRBJ2-5 TRBD2 - TRBV2 CASSGGLGETQYF TGTGCCAGCAGTGGGGGACTAGGAGAGACCCAGTACTTC
TRBJ1-1 - - TRBV30 CASSLWRRPTTEAFF TGTGCCAGCAGCTTGTGGCGCAGGCCGACCACTGAAGCTTTCTTT
TRBJ1-5 TRBD1 - TRBV5-6 CASSLGQGRFSPQHF TGTGCCAGCAGCTTGGGACAGGGAAGGTTTTCGCCCCAGCATTTT
TRBJ2-3 - - TRBV11-2 CASRPPGFHTQYF TGTGCCAGCAGACCCCCAGGTTTCCATACGCAGTATTTT
TRBJ2-7 - - TRBV2 CASSEFGYEQYF TGTGCCAGCAGTGAATTCGGCTACGAGCAGTACTTC
TRBJ1-1 TRBD1 - TRBV4-2 CASSQGPMGQPEAFF TGTGCCAGCAGCCAAGGCCCAATGGGACAGCCTGAAGCTTTCTTT
TRBJ1-1 TRBD1 - TRBV29-1 CSVGQGNSGGAFF TGCAGCGTTGGACAGGGGAACTCGGGGGGAGCTTTCTTT
TRBJ2-5 TRBD1 few TRBV5-4 CASSQGQGWGLGETQYF TGTGCCAGCAGCCAAGGACAGGGTTGGGGTTTGGGAGAGACCCAGTACTTC
TRBJ2-6 - few TRBV25-1 CASSDKARLGANGLTF TGTGCCAGCAGTGACAAAGCGCGCCTTGGGGCCAACGGCCTGACTTTC
TRBJ2-1 TRBD1 - TRBV11-2 CASSRAGGEREQFF TGTGCCAGCAGCAGAGCAGGGGGCGAGAGGGAGCAGTTCTTC
TRBJ2-7 - - TRBV2 CASSPTYEQYF TGTGCCAGCAGTCCCACCTACGAGCAGTACTTC
TRBJ1-5 - - TRBV2 CASSYLGRGGQPQHF TGTGCCAGCAGTTACCTCGGTAGGGGTGGACAGCCCCAGCATTTT
TRBJ1-1 - - TRBV20-1 CSAAGGEAFF TGCAGTGCCGCCGGAGGGGAAGCTTTCTTT
TRBJ2-4 - - TRBV29-1 CSVEEVGRPPAKNIQYF TGCAGCGTTGAAGAAGTGGGCAGGCCCCCAGCCAAAAACATTCAGTACTTC
TRBJ1-2 TRBD1 - TRBV15 CATGQGGFGARNYGYTF TGTGCCACCGGACAGGGAGGTTTCGGCGCTAGGAACTATGGCTACACCTTC
TRBJ2-7 - - TRBV4-2 CASSQERLTYEQYF TGTGCCAGCAGCCAAGAGAGATTGACCTACGAGCAGTACTTC
TRBJ1-2 - - TRBV5-8 CASNHLLAYGYTF TGTGCCAGCAACCACCTATTAGCCTATGGCTACACCTTC
TRBJ2-1 - - TRBV30 CAWRTGWGEQFF TGTGCCTGGAGAACAGGGTGGGGTGAGCAGTTCTTC
TRBJ1-6 - - TRBV2 CASSSLVGGPAALHF TGTGCCAGCAGCTCTCTTGTTGGAGGCCCCGCGGCCCTCCACTTT
TRBJ2-1 - once TRBV9 CASSVAGQKEQFF TGTGCCAGCAGCGTAGCAGGTCAGAAGGAGCAGTTCTTC
TRBJ2-7 - - TRBV28 CASRGGGSYEQYF TGTGCCAGCAGAGGTGGGGGGTCCTACGAGCAGTACTTC
TRBJ1-5 - - TRBV19 CASSGGGNQPQHF TGTGCCAGTAGTGGCGGGGGCAATCAGCCCCAGCATTTT